This TCR beta chain was recovered during a study of cytomegalovirus exposure and HLA in healthy donors. Study outcomes and limitations: Another analysis was done later, and it associated over 15,000 TCR beta sequences with HLA alleles at 0.05 false discovery rate. The Asian-associated ancestry cluster reportedly had fewer N-insertions than the approximately 630-donor mean in a later analysis.

V lost 2 bases and J lost 4, with 12 bases in between. CDR3 size: 15 residues. The germline V gene has CDR1 KGHSH and CDR2 LQKENI. Concerning this clone itself: What it binds is unknown.

PCR involved 60 Vbeta and 13 Jbeta primers. Some clones are missing from TCRdb's copy, which holds only in-frame ones; the method was immunoSEQ multiplex PCR. The sample carries 95,000 to 150,000 clones, 50% to 75% recorded once. The sample was PBMCs. The chain couples TRBV18 to TRBJ1-3, with D uncertain. The sequence came from a woman aged 40 to 50 in good health and CMV-seropositive. The CDR3 DNA is TGTGCCAGCTCACCAACCGCGCCCGAAGGAAACACCATATATTTT. Translated, it gives CASSPTAPEGNTIYF.